A selection of T cell receptor beta chains follows, all from one sample in a study of cytomegalovirus exposure and HLA in healthy donors. Here immunoSEQ multiplex PCR was the method, and the copy in TCRdb shows in-frame clones only, minus some. There are fewer than 200,000 clones in the sample; approximately 79% occur only once, and approximately 0.7% lies in the top ten. Sequencing was done on a sample of PBMCs. The receptors stem from a woman in her forties in good health and CMV-seronegative. Both conserved end residues are part of each CDR3. A D gene is named only where the DNA matches it firmly. Expanded clones are given a class, and other clones once, few, many or no size at all.

v_gene	j_gene	d_gene	abundance	CDR3aa	CDR3nt
TRBV21-1	TRBJ2-2	-	-	CASSKGAETGELFF	TGTGCCAGCAGCAAAGGGGCAGAGACCGGGGAGCTGTTTTTT
TRBV10-1	TRBJ1-1	TRBD1	-	CASSHPGTENTEAFF	TGCGCCAGCAGTCACCCCGGGACAGAGAACACTGAAGCTTTCTTT
TRBV7-3	TRBJ2-2	TRBD1	-	CASSSPGGGELFF	TGTGCCAGCAGCTCACCAGGGGGCGGGGAGCTGTTTTTT
TRBV29-1	TRBJ2-5	-	-	CSPPWEEETQYF	TGCAGCCCCCCGTGGGAGGAAGAGACCCAGTACTTC
TRBV11-3	TRBJ1-6	-	-	CASSLAGGWDSPLHF	TGTGCCAGCAGCTTAGCCGGCGGATGGGATTCACCCCTCCACTTT
TRBV2	TRBJ1-1	TRBD1	-	CASGRDRNTEAFF	TGTGCCAGCGGCCGGGACAGGAACACTGAAGCTTTCTTT
TRBV11-3	TRBJ1-2	TRBD1	-	CASSFTGDGYTF	TGTGCCAGCAGCTTTACAGGGGATGGCTACACCTTC
TRBV15	TRBJ1-5	TRBD1	-	CATSREDRVEQPQHF	TGTGCCACCAGCAGAGAAGACAGGGTGGAGCAGCCCCAGCATTTT
TRBV18	TRBJ2-1	-	-	CASSPGGSHNEQFF	TGTGCCAGCTCACCGGGCGGGTCCCACAATGAGCAGTTCTTC
TRBV5-1	TRBJ1-1	TRBD1	-	CASSTPGQGWTEAFF	TGCGCCAGCAGCACACCGGGACAGGGTTGGACTGAAGCTTTCTTT
TRBV6-6	TRBJ1-5	TRBD1	-	CASRDTGGYSNQPQHF	TGTGCCAGCAGAGATACAGGGGGCTATAGCAATCAGCCCCAGCATTTT
TRBV4-2	TRBJ2-5	-	once	CASSQEGAGETQYF	TGTGCCAGCAGCCAAGAGGGGGCCGGGGAGACCCAGTACTTC
TRBV7-2	TRBJ1-5	TRBD1	-	CASSLQGTYQPQHF	TGTGCCAGCAGCCTACAGGGGACGTATCAGCCCCAGCATTTT
TRBV12-5	TRBJ1-2	-	-	CASGSHRVEEYGYPF	TGTGCTAGTGGTTCCCACAGGGTTGAAGAGTATGGCTACCCCTTC
TRBV28	TRBJ2-3	-	once	CASSSPRWGSGSTDTQYF	TGTGCCAGCAGTTCCCCCCGGTGGGGTAGCGGAAGCACAGATACGCAGTATTTT
TRBV6-6	TRBJ1-1	-	few	CASSFTDTEAFF	TGTGCCAGCAGTTTTACGGACACTGAAGCTTTCTTT
TRBV5-1	TRBJ2-1	TRBD2	-	CASSHPAGGGYEQFF	TGCGCCAGCAGCCACCCAGCGGGAGGGGGTTATGAGCAGTTCTTC
TRBV6-5	TRBJ1-6	TRBD1	once	CASRQGDSPLHF	TGTGCCAGCAGGCAGGGGGATTCACCCCTCCACTTT
TRBV6-6	TRBJ1-1	-	-	CASSTPGSGFTEAFF	TGTGCCAGCAGTACCCCCGGCTCGGGGTTCACTGAAGCCTTCTTT
TRBV2	TRBJ1-1	-	-	CASRQVEAFF	TGTGCCAGCAGACAGGTAGAAGCTTTCTTT
TRBV6-1	TRBJ1-2	-	few	CASSENVRGYYGYTF	TGTGCCAGCAGTGAAAATGTTAGGGGGTACTATGGCTACACCTTC
TRBV7-2	TRBJ1-1	-	once	CASSFVHGAENTEAFF	TGTGCCAGCAGCTTCGTCCATGGGGCGGAGAACACTGAAGCTTTCTTT
TRBV11-2	TRBJ1-1	-	-	CASSLAQNTEAFF	TGTGCCAGCAGCTTAGCACAGAACACTGAAGCTTTCTTT
TRBV7-9	TRBJ2-5	-	-	CASSLGPGKETQYF	TGTGCCAGCAGCTTAGGTCCAGGGAAAGAGACCCAGTACTTC
TRBV2	TRBJ2-7	-	once	CASRRTTGSYEQYF	TGTGCCAGCAGACGCACTACAGGGTCCTACGAGCAGTACTTC
TRBV7-2	TRBJ1-4	TRBD1	-	CASSLAPDRWDEKLFF	TGTGCCAGCAGCTTAGCCCCGGACAGGTGGGATGAAAAACTGTTTTTT
TRBV29-1	TRBJ2-2	-	-	CSVVRGGELFF	TGCAGCGTTGTTCGGGGCGGGGAGCTGTTTTTT
TRBV5-1	TRBJ2-7	-	few	CASSLDGLADSYEQYF	TGCGCCAGCAGCTTGGATGGGCTAGCCGATTCCTACGAGCAGTACTTC
TRBV18	TRBJ1-1	-	-	CASSVEGPSRGAFF	TGTGCCAGCTCAGTTGAAGGCCCTTCTAGGGGAGCTTTCTTT
TRBV29-1	TRBJ1-1	-	-	CSVIPGTSNTEAFF	TGCAGCGTCATCCCCGGGACATCGAACACTGAAGCTTTCTTT
TRBV5-4	TRBJ2-7	TRBD2	-	CASSFPGTSHYEQYF	TGTGCCAGCAGCTTTCCCGGGACTAGTCACTACGAGCAGTACTTC
TRBV7-9	TRBJ1-1	TRBD1	-	CASSLEPGQEAFF	TGTGCCAGCAGCCTCGAACCGGGACAGGAAGCTTTCTTT
TRBV11-3	TRBJ1-2	TRBD1	-	CASSSGPVTGNNYGYTF	TGTGCCAGCAGCTCCGGGCCGGTGACAGGGAATAACTATGGCTACACCTTC
TRBV30	TRBJ1-4	-	-	CAWEQEKLFF	TGTGCCTGGGAACAGGAAAAACTGTTTTTT
TRBV10-2	TRBJ2-5	-	-	CASSVGGFQETQYF	TGCGCCAGCAGTGTTGGGGGGTTCCAAGAGACCCAGTACTTC
TRBV10-3	TRBJ2-2	TRBD2	-	CAISGTSGSYGGELFF	TGTGCCATCAGTGGGACTAGCGGGAGTTATGGCGGGGAGCTGTTTTTT
TRBV6-6	TRBJ1-4	-	-	CASSLTAGIEKLFF	TGTGCCAGCAGTTTGACGGCGGGAATTGAAAAACTGTTTTTT
TRBV4-2	TRBJ2-2	-	-	CASSMTGAGELFF	TGTGCCAGCAGTATGACCGGGGCCGGGGAGCTGTTTTTT
TRBV9	TRBJ2-1	TRBD2	-	CASSMGLAGSVKSSYNEQFF	TGTGCCAGCAGCATGGGACTAGCGGGTTCGGTTAAGAGCTCCTACAATGAGCAGTTCTTC
TRBV15	TRBJ1-2	-	-	CATSVGRGSNYGYTF	TGTGCCACCAGCGTCGGGAGGGGCTCTAACTATGGCTACACCTTC
TRBV9	TRBJ2-7	TRBD2	-	CASSDGLAGGLGYEQYF	TGTGCCAGCAGCGACGGACTAGCGGGAGGCCTCGGCTACGAGCAGTACTTC
TRBV30	TRBJ2-1	TRBD2	few	CASPLRESSYNEQFF	TGTGCTTCTCCCTTGCGGGAGTCGTCCTACAATGAGCAGTTCTTC
TRBV5-1	TRBJ1-4	-	-	CASSLRQVGEKLFF	TGCGCCAGCAGCTTGCGACAGGTTGGGGAAAAACTGTTTTTT
TRBV6-5	TRBJ1-2	TRBD1	few	CASRNGQGHGYTF	TGTGCCAGCAGGAACGGACAGGGCCATGGCTACACCTTC
TRBV19	TRBJ2-3	TRBD1	-	CASSILGTASTDTQYF	TGTGCCAGTAGTATATTGGGGACAGCAAGCACAGATACGCAGTATTTT
TRBV5-1	TRBJ2-7	TRBD2	-	CASSPGGVYEQYF	TGCGCCAGCAGCCCCGGGGGGGTCTACGAGCAGTACTTC
TRBV18	TRBJ1-2	-	-	CASSPAGYGYTF	TGTGCCAGCTCACCGGCGGGGTATGGCTACACCTTC
TRBV2	TRBJ1-4	TRBD1	-	CAITPTGSGKLFF	TGTGCCATCACCCCGACAGGGTCCGGAAAACTGTTTTTT
TRBV7-8	TRBJ2-2	-	-	CASSLAVLGTGELFF	TGTGCCAGCAGCTTAGCGGTCCTCGGGACCGGGGAGCTGTTTTTT
TRBV7-6	TRBJ2-2	TRBD1	-	CASSLVQGYTGELFF	TGTGCCAGCAGCTTAGTACAGGGGTACACCGGGGAGCTGTTTTTT
TRBV6-5	TRBJ2-2	TRBD2	-	CASRGLADHGELFF	TGTGCCAGCAGAGGCCTAGCGGACCACGGGGAGCTGTTTTTT
TRBV10-3	TRBJ1-1	-	few	CAITGGLNTEAFF	TGTGCCATCACTGGAGGCTTGAACACTGAAGCTTTCTTT
TRBV5-1	TRBJ1-3	-	few	CASSLNMGPGNTIYF	TGCGCCAGCAGCTTGAACATGGGGCCTGGAAACACCATATATTTT